The next 30 T cell receptor beta chains were all read from a single sample in a study of cytomegalovirus exposure and HLA in healthy donors. The repertoire was sequenced with immunoSEQ multiplex PCR; TCRdb's copy has only in-frame clones and lacks some. The table has 150,000 to 200,000 clones, around four fifths seen once. Sequencing was done on a sample of PBMCs. These receptors were taken from a man aged 30 to 45 in good health and CMV-seropositive.

The rearrangement joins TRBV6-5 to TRBJ1-5, with D possibly being TRBD1 (6 bases). Trimming removed 6 bases from V and 7 bases from J, with 16 bases in between. CDR3 length equals 14 residues. Germline lookup yields CDR1 MNHEY and CDR2 SVGAGI. CDR3 sequence reads: CASRPTGNGQPQHF. CDR3 DNA sequence: TGTGCCAGCAGGCCCACAGGGAACGGGCAGCCCCAGCATTTT.

J is TRBJ1-5 and V is TRBV10-3, with 7 bases matching TRBD1. The CDR3 runs to 17 residues. CDR1 is ENHRY and CDR2 is SYGVKD in the germline V gene. Trimming removed 9 bases from V and 2 bases from J; junction bases left unmatched: 16. The CDR3: CAISDPVLTGRNQPQHF. In DNA, the CDR3 is TGTGCCATTTCCGACCCCGTCCTGACAGGGCGCAATCAGCCCCAGCATTTT.

Only one count was recorded for this clone. The chain recombines TRBV13 with TRBJ2-5; D unresolved. Trimming stripped 5 bases from V and 4 bases from J, with 8 bases between. Germline-derived CDR1 and CDR2 are PRHDT and FYEKMQ (reference sequence). CDR3 length equals 12 residues. The CDR3 loop reads CASSPLRETQYF. In nucleotides, the CDR3 is TGTGCCAGCAGCCCCCTGCGAGAGACCCAGTACTTC.

The chain combines TRBV25-1 with TRBJ1-2; 8 nucleotides align to TRBD1. With 2 bases clipped from V and 8 bases from J, the junction kept 4 bases outside the gene matches. The germline V gene has CDR1 MGHDK and CDR2 SYGVNS. CDR3 size: 13 residues. The DNA of the CDR3 is TGTGCCAGCAGTGAACAGGGGGCAAGCGGCTACACCTTC. Translating gives CASSEQGASGYTF.

This clone is a singleton in its sample. Written as DNA, the CDR3 is TGTGCCAGCAGTTACGGGGGGGACCATGGCTACACCTTC. Its protein product is CASSYGGDHGYTF. The V call is TRBV6-5, the J call TRBJ1-2, with D perhaps TRBD1 (5 bases). This CDR3 spans 13 amino acids. Trimming removed 2 bases from V and 6 bases from J, with 10 bases in between. Per germline, CDR1 MNHEY and CDR2 SVGAGI.

The chain is built from TRBV7-3 and TRBJ2-2; 11 positions agree with TRBD2. The ends lost 2 bases at V and 4 bases at J; junction bases unmatched: 9. CDR1 and CDR2 from the germline V gene are SGHTA and FQGTGA. The CDR3 contains 18 residues. The CDR3 here is CASSLGRLAGGLTGELFF. CDR3 DNA sequence: TGTGCCAGCAGCTTAGGACGGCTAGCGGGGGGTCTCACCGGGGAGCTGTTTTTT.

The gene calls are TRBV4-3 and TRBJ1-2; TRBD1 is a possible D gene (5 bases). Between the trimmed V and J ends, which lost 4 bases and 5 bases, there was a span of 20 bases. CDR1 and CDR2 (germline): LGHNA, YSLEER. This CDR3 spans 16 amino acids. The CDR3 sequence is CASSLTRTGGGYGYTF. CDR3 DNA: TGCGCCAGCAGCCTGACTCGGACCGGGGGAGGGTATGGCTACACCTTC.

The V gene is TRBV9, the J gene TRBJ2-3; D is uncertain. This CDR3 contains 13 residues. V was clipped by 2 bases and J by 3 bases, with 7 bases between them. Germline CDR1 SGDLS, CDR2 YYNGEE. The CDR3 sequence is CASSVHMTDTQYF. The CDR3 DNA sequence: TGTGCCAGCAGCGTTCACATGACAGATACGCAGTATTTT.

The rearrangement uses TRBV11-2 and TRBJ2-7, with D perhaps matching TRBD2 (5 bases). The CDR3 spans 12 residues. The germline V gene encodes CDR1 SGHAT and CDR2 FQNNGV. Trimming cost V 4 bases and J 7 bases, with 11 bases left between them. CDR3 sequence: CASSSRTGEQYF. CDR3 DNA: TGTGCCAGCAGCTCTCGGACGGGGGAGCAGTACTTC.

The chain uses TRBV15 and TRBJ2-3, with 7 bases matching TRBD2. V lost 1 base to trimming and J lost 1 base; unmatched junction nucleotides: 8. The CDR3 covers 17 residues. The germline CDR1 and CDR2 sequences are LNHNV and YYDKDF (reference sequence). The DNA for the CDR3 is TGTGCCACCAGCAGAGCCTTGGGAGGGTCCGGCACAGATACGCAGTATTTT. It translates to CATSRALGGSGTDTQYF.

This chain links TRBV11-2 with TRBJ2-5, with D possibly being TRBD2 (5 bases). The V and J ends lost 3 bases and 5 bases respectively, with 10 bases between them. The CDR3 sequence is 13 residues long. Germline assignment: CDR1 SGHAT and CDR2 FQNNGV. This chain's CDR3 is CASSFSSGETQYF. CDR3 DNA: TGTGCCAGCAGCTTCTCGTCGGGGGAGACCCAGTACTTC.

CDR3 sequence (DNA): TGCAGCGTCCTTTTGACTCAAGCCAAAAACATTCAGTACTTC. Translating gives CSVLLTQAKNIQYF. The V gene is TRBV29-1, the J gene TRBJ2-4; no clear D gene. The ends were cut back, 6 bases at V and 0 bases at J, with 12 bases in the middle. The CDR3 covers 14 residues. Germline V gene sequence: CDR1 SQVTM, CDR2 ANQGSEA.

The chain joins TRBV5-4 to TRBJ2-5; 10 bases align to TRBD2. The germline V gene has CDR1 SGHNT and CDR2 YYREEE (reference sequence). This CDR3 spans 17 amino acids. The J segment lost 0 bases and the V segment lost 4 bases, leaving 9 bases of the junction unmatched. The CDR3 DNA follows: TGTGCCAGCAGCAGGTCGGCCAGCGGGGGGGACCAAGAGACCCAGTACTTC. As protein: CASSRSASGGDQETQYF.

The table lists this clone with a count of one. This chain joins TRBV4-1 and TRBJ1-1; D is ambiguous. Deletions cut 0 bases from V and 10 bases from J, with 15 bases between. Germline CDR1 reads MGHRA; CDR2 reads YSYEKL. This CDR3 comprises 14 residues. The CDR3 DNA reads TGCGCCAGCAGCCAAGATGAGGAGGGTTGGGGAGCTTTCTTT. Encoded protein: CASSQDEEGWGAFF.

This clone was seen once. This chain links TRBV2 with TRBJ2-3, with 7 bases fitting TRBD2. With 2 bases clipped from V and 2 bases from J, the junction kept 7 bases outside the gene matches. The germline V gene encodes CDR1 SNHLY and CDR2 FYNNEI. The CDR3 runs to 16 residues. CDR3: CASSESERGNTDTQYF. The CDR3 DNA sequence: TGTGCCAGCAGTGAATCGGAGCGGGGTAACACAGATACGCAGTATTTT.

This chain connects TRBV6-5 to TRBJ2-1; TRBD2 agrees at 8 bases. The CDR3 loop spans 15 amino acids. The V gene end was trimmed by 6 bases and the J gene end by 5 bases; junction bases not matched to a gene: 9. The germline V gene encodes CDR1 MNHEY and CDR2 SVGAGI. The CDR3 DNA reads as TGTGCCAGCAGCCTCACGGGGGGGCCTCACAATGAGCAGTTCTTC. It encodes CASSLTGGPHNEQFF.

The gene calls are TRBV9 and TRBJ2-1; TRBD2 matches at 9 bases. This CDR3 has 16 residues. Looked up from germline, CDR1 is SGDLS and CDR2 is YYNGEE. J was trimmed by 3 bases and V by 0 bases; bases with no gene match: 4. In DNA, the CDR3 is TGTGCCAGCAGCGTAGTAGCGGGGGTTATCTACAATGAGCAGTTCTTC. Protein product: CASSVVAGVIYNEQFF.

This clone came up a few times. The rearrangement joins TRBV4-1 to TRBJ2-7, with D tentatively TRBD1 (5 bases). Germline V gene data show CDR1 as MGHRA and CDR2 as YSYEKL. This CDR3 spans 17 amino acids. Trimming stripped 0 bases from V and 6 bases from J, with 21 bases between. CDR3 nucleotides: TGCGCCAGCAGCCAAGATGAGGCTGGGGCTGCCCTACGCGAGCAGTACTTC. Translated: CASSQDEAGAALREQYF.

The gene calls are TRBV7-9 and TRBJ2-7; TRBD1 aligns across 7 bases. Germline V lookup: CDR1 SEHNR, CDR2 FQNEAQ (reference sequence). J lost 3 bases, V lost 4 bases, and 0 bases had no gene match. The CDR3 has 12 residues. CDR3 bases: TGTGCCAGCAGCTGGGACAGCTACGAGCAGTACTTC. It is translated as CASSWDSYEQYF.

This chain links TRBV27 with TRBJ1-2, with 9 bases matching TRBD1. Germline values: CDR1 MNHEY, CDR2 SMNVEV (reference sequence). CDR3 length equals 13 residues. V was pared by 5 bases and J by 5 bases, with 3 bases of the junction left unmatched. The CDR3 is CASSRTGVYGYTF. For the CDR3, the DNA is TGTGCCAGCAGTCGGACAGGGGTTTATGGCTACACCTTC.

The chain combines TRBV9 with TRBJ2-3; D perhaps matches TRBD2 (7 bases). The germline V gene has CDR1 SGDLS and CDR2 YYNGEE. This CDR3 is 14 amino acids long. V lost 0 bases to trimming and J lost 9 bases, with 14 bases between them. CDR3 amino acids: CASSVGGGAGTQYF. CDR3 nucleotides: TGTGCCAGCAGCGTAGGAGGGGGGGCGGGGACGCAGTATTTT.

The V call is TRBV4-1, the J call TRBJ2-7; D uncertain. There are 15 residues in the CDR3. V lost 1 base and J lost 3, with 13 bases in between. The V gene's germline CDR1 is MGHRA and CDR2 YSYEKL. The CDR3 loop reads CASSQVSTVFYEQYF. The CDR3 region has the DNA TGCGCCAGCAGCCAAGTTTCGACTGTATTCTACGAGCAGTACTTC.

V gene TRBV9 combines with J gene TRBJ1-1; 7 bases are a match to TRBD1. Germline V lookup: CDR1 SGDLS, CDR2 YYNGEE. This CDR3 is built from 18 residues. V dropped 3 bases and J dropped 1; count of bases not matched to a gene: 15. The DNA of the CDR3 is TGTGCCAGCAGCGAGAGGGTCTCCGGGACAGAGCCGAACACTGAAGCTTTCTTT. Translated, it gives CASSERVSGTEPNTEAFF.

V is TRBV2 and J is TRBJ2-5, with 7 nucleotides matching TRBD2. V trimming: 0 bases; J trimming: 7 bases; junction bases outside the gene matches: 8. Germline V CDR1 and CDR2: SNHLY, FYNNEI. This CDR3 region has 15 residues. The CDR3 DNA sequence: TGTGCCAGCAGTGAAGCGCCCGGGGGGACCTGGACCCAGTACTTC. This gives the protein CASSEAPGGTWTQYF.

This clone was seen more than once but under ten times. The rearrangement uses TRBV2 and TRBJ1-3, with a tentative D call TRBD1 (5 bases). Between the trimmed V and J ends, which lost 4 bases and 8 bases, there was a span of 15 bases. Germline-derived CDR1 and CDR2 are SNHLY and FYNNEI. The CDR3 loop spans 14 amino acids. The CDR3 protein is CASSAAQGGHTIYF. The CDR3 DNA follows: TGTGCCAGCAGTGCTGCCCAGGGAGGACACACCATATATTTT. The full variable domain, with the rest looked up from reference TRBV2 and TRBJ1-3, is EPEVTQTPSHQVTQMGQEVILRCVPISNHLYFYWYRQILGQKVEFLVSFYNNEISEKSEIFDDQFSVERPDGSNFTLKIRSTKLEDSAMYFCASSAAQGGHTIYFGEGSWLTVV.

The CDR3 bases are TGTGCCAGCAGTTGGGGGCGCACCGGGGAGCTGTTTTTT. The encoded protein is CASSWGRTGELFF. This chain uses TRBV27 with TRBJ2-2; TRBD1 might be the D (6 bases). This CDR3 comprises 13 residues. Trimming left V 4 bases short and J 4 bases short, with 7 bases between. Germline CDR1 reads MNHEY; CDR2 reads SMNVEV (reference sequence).

This chain uses TRBV7-2 with TRBJ1-1; 9 bases line up with TRBD1. In germline, CDR1 is SGHTA, CDR2 FQGNSA. V shed 5 bases and J 4 bases; nucleotides not matched to a gene: 8. The CDR3 covers 15 residues. CDR3 sequence reads: CASSTTGGPGTEAFF. CDR3 nucleotides: TGTGCCAGCAGCACAACAGGGGGCCCGGGCACTGAAGCTTTCTTT.

This rearrangement joins TRBV19 to TRBJ2-7; possibly TRBD2 for D (5 bases). This CDR3 has 11 residues. Trimming shortened V by 9 bases and J by 6 bases, and 12 bases separated the two germline ends. Germline CDR1 is LNHDA and CDR2 is SQIVND (reference sequence). CDR3 sequence (DNA): TGTGCCAGCGAATCGGGGTTCGAGCAGTACTTC. This codes for CASESGFEQYF.

This chain joins TRBV19 and TRBJ1-1, with a tentative D call TRBD1 (6 bases). Germline CDR1 reads LNHDA; CDR2 reads SQIVND (reference sequence). The CDR3 extends over 17 amino acids. The V end was cut by 10 bases, the J end by 5 bases, with 29 bases between. CDR3 amino acids: CATPVPWEQGDWTEAFF. The CDR3 DNA sequence: TGTGCCACCCCAGTCCCGTGGGAACAGGGAGATTGGACTGAAGCTTTCTTT.

Only a few counts were recorded for this clone. This chain connects TRBV6-5 to TRBJ1-2, with D possibly TRBD1 on 6 matching bases. The CDR3 covers 15 residues. CDR1 is MNHEY and CDR2 is SVGAGI in the germline V gene. V lost 0 bases, J lost 5 bases, and 13 bases lay in between. The CDR3 is CASSYSRQDRYGYTF. The CDR3, as DNA: TGTGCCAGCAGTTACTCGAGACAGGACCGATATGGCTACACCTTC.